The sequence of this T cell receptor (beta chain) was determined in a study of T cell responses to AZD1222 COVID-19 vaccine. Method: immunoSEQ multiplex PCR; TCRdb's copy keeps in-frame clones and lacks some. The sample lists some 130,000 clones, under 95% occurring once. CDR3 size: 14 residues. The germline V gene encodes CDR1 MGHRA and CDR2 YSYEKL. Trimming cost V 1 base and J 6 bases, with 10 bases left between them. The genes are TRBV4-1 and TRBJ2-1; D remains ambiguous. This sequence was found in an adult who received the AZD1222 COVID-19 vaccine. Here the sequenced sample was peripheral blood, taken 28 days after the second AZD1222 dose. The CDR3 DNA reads TGCGCCAGCAGCCAAGTACGTGCTTCCAATGAGCAGTTCTTC. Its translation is CASSQVRASNEQFF.